One sample yielded the 19 T cell receptor beta chains listed below, sequenced in a study of OX40 agonist ivuxolimab in advanced cancers. Assay: immunoSEQ multiplex PCR; the TCRdb copy retains only in-frame clones and omits some. Altogether around 150,000 clones are present, about 92% being singletons, with the ten largest covering under 1.3%. Sequenced material: CD4+ or CD8+ T cells sorted from blood, taken in a trial of the OX40 agonist ivuxolimab. These TCRs come from an adult with an advanced solid tumor such as melanoma, head and neck, liver or kidney cancer.

The CDR3 coding sequence is TGTGCCAGCAGCCCTCGCGGACAGGGGGTTGACGGGGAGCTGTTTTTT. Its protein product is CASSPRGQGVDGELFF. The chain has TRBV5-8 and TRBJ2-2; TRBD1 agrees at 10 bases. The V and J ends lost 4 bases and 7 bases, in that order; junction bases with no gene match: 10. The germline V gene has CDR1 SGHTS and CDR2 YDEGEE. This CDR3 contains 16 residues.

The chain combines TRBV2 with TRBJ2-7; 9 bases agree with TRBD2. CDR1 and CDR2 (germline): SNHLY, FYNNEI. J gave up 1 base and V 6 bases, and 10 bases lay outside the gene matches. The CDR3 is made up of 16 amino acids. DNA of the CDR3: TGTGCCAGCAGACCCGCGGCGGGGGGGAATTCCTACGAGCAGTACTTC. This encodes CASRPAAGGNSYEQYF. The variable domain in full, with the rest retrieved from reference TRBV2 and TRBJ2-7, is EPEVTQTPSHQVTQMGQEVILRCVPISNHLYFYWYRQILGQKVEFLVSFYNNEISEKSEIFDDQFSVERPDGSNFTLKIRSTKLEDSAMYFCASRPAAGGNSYEQYFGPGTRLTVT.

V and J are TRBV29-1 and TRBJ2-7; D possibly corresponds to TRBD1 (6 bases). Trimming removed 7 bases from V and 3 bases from J, with 16 bases in between. Germline values: CDR1 SQVTM, CDR2 ANQGSEA. There are 13 residues in the CDR3. CDR3 amino acids: CSGGGGAHYEQYF. CDR3 coding DNA: TGCAGCGGGGGTGGGGGCGCCCACTACGAGCAGTACTTC.

The V gene is TRBV6-6, the J gene TRBJ2-3, with 7 bases that match TRBD2. V dropped 6 bases and J dropped 5; count of bases not matched to a gene: 8. There are 14 residues in the CDR3. The germline gives CDR1 MNHNY, CDR2 SVGAGI (reference sequence). The chain's CDR3 is CASRGAGEEDTQYF. The CDR3 nucleotides are TGTGCCAGCAGAGGGGCGGGAGAGGAAGATACGCAGTATTTT.

This clone turned up a few times. This rearrangement joins TRBV11-3 to TRBJ1-4; no definite D call. The CDR3 has 12 residues. CDR1 and CDR2 (germline): SGHNT, YENEEA. The V and J ends lost 4 bases and 7 bases respectively, with 7 bases between them. As DNA, the CDR3 is TGTGCCAGCAGCTCTAGAGGTGAAAAACTGTTTTTT. Residues: CASSSRGEKLFF. The whole variable domain, remainder taken from reference TRBV11-3 and TRBJ1-4, is EAGVVQSPRYKIIEKKQPVAFWCNPISGHNTLYWYLQNLGQGPELLIRYENEEAVDDSQLPKDRFSAERLKGVDSTLKIQPAELGDSAVYLCASSSRGEKLFFGSGTQLSVL.

The CDR3 reads CASSPETGGVYGYTF. Written as DNA, the CDR3 is TGTGCCAGCAGTCCTGAGACAGGAGGGGTCTATGGCTACACCTTC. This sequence joins TRBV27 and TRBJ1-2; the D gene is possibly TRBD1 (6 bases). This CDR3 has 15 amino acids. Deletions cut 5 bases from V and 4 bases from J, with 17 bases between. Germline V CDR1 and CDR2: MNHEY, SMNVEV (reference sequence).

The V call is TRBV28, the J call TRBJ2-3; 8 bases agree with TRBD2. The CDR3 covers 15 residues. The trim removed 6 bases at V and 0 bases at J, leaving 5 bases unmatched. Germline CDR1 is MDHEN and CDR2 is SYDVKM. CDR3 region: CASSRLAPSTDTQYF. CDR3 bases: TGTGCCAGCAGCCGACTAGCGCCTAGCACAGATACGCAGTATTTT.

The DNA of the CDR3 is TGCGCCAGCAGTCGGGACGGCCTCTGGAGCCGGGGCTCCTACAATGAGCAGTTCTTC. Translation: CASSRDGLWSRGSYNEQFF. This rearrangement joins TRBV23-1 to TRBJ2-1; D is tentatively TRBD1 or TRBD2 (5 bases each). TRBV23-1 is annotated as an ORF whose role is uncertain. The CDR3 runs 19 residues. The germline V and J ends were trimmed by 4 bases and 0 bases, with 22 bases remaining between them.

This sequence joins TRBV29-1 and TRBJ1-2, with unresolved D. The CDR3 length is 12 residues. Per germline, CDR1 SQVTM and CDR2 ANQGSEA. The germline V and J ends were trimmed by 3 bases and 7 bases, with 12 bases remaining between them. The chain's CDR3 is CSVDKGGGGYTF. CDR3 sequence (DNA): TGCAGCGTTGATAAAGGAGGCGGTGGCTACACCTTC.

The rearrangement joins TRBV30 to TRBJ1-2; no firm D call. This CDR3 is built from 11 residues. Trimming shortened V by 3 bases and J by 2 bases, and 4 bases separated the two germline ends. Germline V gene data show CDR1 as GTSNPN and CDR2 as SVGIG (reference sequence). For the CDR3, the DNA is TGTGCCTGGAGCCTCAACTATGGCTACACCTTC. This encodes CAWSLNYGYTF.

This chain connects TRBV7-9 to TRBJ1-5; D is unclear. Germline V lookup: CDR1 SEHNR, CDR2 FQNEAQ (reference sequence). Trimming took off 4 bases at V and 6 bases at J, with 10 bases between the two ends. The CDR3 runs 13 residues. The CDR3 DNA reads TGTGCCAGCAGCTCTGTTCCGGGTCAGCCCCAGCATTTT. Translating it yields CASSSVPGQPQHF.

CDR3 DNA sequence: TGTGCCAGTAGTATCGCTACAGCCGATGAAGCTTTCTTT. Amino acids: CASSIATADEAFF. The rearrangement joins TRBV19 to TRBJ1-1, with D hard to call. Germline V gene data show CDR1 as LNHDA and CDR2 as SQIVND (reference sequence). V was trimmed by 3 bases and J by 7 bases, leaving 12 bases between them. The length of the CDR3 is 13 residues.

The CDR3 loop is CASSPGTGGIGETQYF. The CDR3 region has the DNA TGTGCCAGCAGCCCGGGGACAGGGGGCATAGGGGAGACCCAGTACTTC. The V and J genes are TRBV21-1 and TRBJ2-5; TRBD1, as called in the table, went unchecked against the DNA. TRBV21-1 is described as a pseudogene. This CDR3 region has 16 residues.

V is TRBV5-5 and J is TRBJ1-1; 11 bases map to TRBD1. Looked up from germline, CDR1 is SGHKS and CDR2 is YYEKEE (reference sequence). V lost 4 bases and J lost 4; bases outside the gene matches: 9. This CDR3 is built from 16 residues. Here the CDR3 reads CASSRGQGEASTEAFF. The CDR3 nucleotides read TGTGCCAGCAGCCGGGGACAGGGGGAGGCGAGCACTGAAGCTTTCTTT. The variable domain in full, completed from reference TRBV5-5 and TRBJ1-1, reads DAGVTQSPTHLIKTRGQQVTLRCSPISGHKSVSWYQQVLGQGPQFIFQYYEKEERGRGNFPDRFSARQFPNYSSELNVNALLLGDSALYLCASSRGQGEASTEAFFGQGTRLTVV.

V gene TRBV2 combines with J gene TRBJ2-5, with a weak D call TRBD2 (6 bases). The CDR3 length is 14 residues. V was cut by 3 bases and J by 1 base, with 9 bases left in between. Germline V CDR1 and CDR2: SNHLY, FYNNEI. The CDR3 nucleotides are TGTGCCAGCAGTGAGGAGGGGCCCCAAGAGACCCAGTACTTC. It is translated as CASSEEGPQETQYF.

This chain uses TRBV7-9 with TRBJ2-7; D gene ambiguous. The CDR3 is 14 amino acids. Germline V lookup: CDR1 SEHNR, CDR2 FQNEAQ (reference sequence). Trimming cost V 1 base and J 5 bases, with 12 bases left between them. The CDR3 nucleotides read TGTGCCAGCAGCTTAGGTCCCCCGCGACACGAGCAGTACTTC. As protein: CASSLGPPRHEQYF.

Written as DNA, the CDR3 is TGTGCCAGCAGCCGGGGGGCCCCCACCTACAATGAGCAGTTCTTC. Translating gives CASSRGAPTYNEQFF. The chain has TRBV7-2 and TRBJ2-1; TRBD2 is a possible D gene (7 bases). The CDR3 length is 15 residues. V was pared by 5 bases and J by 2 bases, with 13 bases between. Per germline, CDR1 SGHTA and CDR2 FQGNSA.

This clone occurred a few times. This chain joins TRBV7-9 and TRBJ2-3; 13 bases map to TRBD2. Germline assignment: CDR1 SEHNR and CDR2 FQNEAQ (reference sequence). The length of the CDR3 is 17 residues. V shed 6 bases, J shed 2 bases, and the junction held 8 bases outside the gene matches. The CDR3 spells CASSYAGTSGTTDTQYF. DNA for the CDR3: TGTGCCAGCAGTTACGCTGGGACTAGCGGGACCACAGATACGCAGTATTTT.

Regarding this clone: Other DNA sequences from this sample encode an identical CDR3 as well. The chain combines TRBV6-5 with TRBJ2-7; 10 bases align to TRBD1. The CDR3 has 13 amino acids. Losses at the gene ends were 9 bases for V and 3 bases for J; bases not matched to a gene: 5. Germline CDR1 is MNHEY and CDR2 is SVGAGI. The CDR3 DNA follows: TGTGCCAGTAGCCGGGACAGGGGCTACGAGCAGTACTTC. Protein: CASSRDRGYEQYF.